Listed below are T cell receptor beta chains from one sample, sequenced in a study of Graves' ophthalmopathy and Graves' hyperthyroidism. One entry per CDR3 protein results from TCRdb running MiXCR on the multiplex PCR reads. Of about 370,000 distinct CDR3 sequences in the sample, around 20% are singletons; the top ten hold more than 1.5%. The sequencing input was peripheral blood. These receptors originate from a young woman with Graves' ophthalmopathy. Both conserved end residues are part of each CDR3. Each record gives: CDR3 length, J gene, V gene, CDR3 protein.

CDR3 length: 20; J gene: TRBJ1-2; V gene: TRBV25-1; CDR3 protein: CASSPTGRGGYDNQEYGYTF
CDR3 length: 13; J gene: TRBJ2-7; V gene: TRBV29-1; CDR3 protein: CSVLRASTYEQYF
CDR3 length: 14; J gene: TRBJ2-7; V gene: TRBV12-3/TRBV12-4; CDR3 protein: CASSWGQGRYEQYF
CDR3 length: 17; J gene: TRBJ2-2; V gene: TRBV28; CDR3 protein: CASSSHTGQGVNGELFF
CDR3 length: 12; J gene: TRBJ2-7; V gene: TRBV20-1; CDR3 protein: CGLGTGGAEQYF
CDR3 length: 14; J gene: TRBJ1-1; V gene: TRBV7-8; CDR3 protein: CASSLEGRGTEAFF
CDR3 length: 16; J gene: TRBJ1-5; V gene: TRBV12-3/TRBV12-4; CDR3 protein: CAITKDPGGHGQPQHF
CDR3 length: 14; J gene: TRBJ2-7; V gene: TRBV12-3/TRBV12-4; CDR3 protein: CASSSTGTLNEQYF
CDR3 length: 14; J gene: TRBJ2-5; V gene: TRBV12-3/TRBV12-4; CDR3 protein: CASRYHGGVETQYF
CDR3 length: 16; J gene: TRBJ1-1; V gene: TRBV10-3; CDR3 protein: CAISGFGERMNTEAFF
CDR3 length: 14; J gene: TRBJ2-7; V gene: TRBV28; CDR3 protein: CASSSTQGPYEQYF
CDR3 length: 13; J gene: TRBJ2-7; V gene: TRBV7-2; CDR3 protein: CASAPWANYEQYF
CDR3 length: 12; J gene: TRBJ2-7; V gene: TRBV30; CDR3 protein: CAWSMGVYEQYF
CDR3 length: 13; J gene: TRBJ2-7; V gene: TRBV7-2; CDR3 protein: CASRGTSYYEQYF
CDR3 length: 16; J gene: TRBJ2-7; V gene: TRBV5-1; CDR3 protein: CASSRAGTGYSYEQYF
CDR3 length: 13; J gene: TRBJ2-7; V gene: TRBV18; CDR3 protein: CASSGTGQGEQYF
CDR3 length: 16; J gene: TRBJ1-1; V gene: TRBV27; CDR3 protein: CASSLSPRTGLPEAFF
CDR3 length: 12; J gene: TRBJ2-1; V gene: TRBV6-1; CDR3 protein: CASSEQQGAPRF
CDR3 length: 13; J gene: TRBJ1-1; V gene: TRBV2; CDR3 protein: CASTSRGGTEAFF
CDR3 length: 19; J gene: TRBJ2-7; V gene: TRBV11-3; CDR3 protein: CASTPSLGGLGTGTYEQYF
CDR3 length: 15; J gene: TRBJ2-7; V gene: TRBV4-3; CDR3 protein: CASSQEVVGSTEQYF
CDR3 length: 13; J gene: TRBJ1-1; V gene: TRBV2; CDR3 protein: CASSGRGGTEAFF
CDR3 length: 14; J gene: TRBJ2-7; V gene: TRBV10-1; CDR3 protein: CALPRQGISYEQYF
CDR3 length: 15; J gene: TRBJ2-5; V gene: TRBV28; CDR3 protein: CASSFRQGWPETQYF
CDR3 length: 15; J gene: TRBJ1-5; V gene: TRBV6-1; CDR3 protein: CASSEGEGAYQPQHF
CDR3 length: 14; J gene: TRBJ2-5; V gene: TRBV30; CDR3 protein: CAWSVGLEQETQYF
CDR3 length: 12; J gene: TRBJ2-5; V gene: TRBV3-1; CDR3 protein: CASSQDEKTQYF
CDR3 length: 17; J gene: TRBJ2-7; V gene: TRBV27; CDR3 protein: CASSPMRVKGASYEQYF
CDR3 length: 15; J gene: TRBJ2-2; V gene: TRBV6-1; CDR3 protein: CASREREGGTGELFF
CDR3 length: 13; J gene: TRBJ2-7; V gene: TRBV12-3/TRBV12-4; CDR3 protein: CASSSGVDSRQYF
CDR3 length: 16; J gene: TRBJ1-6; V gene: TRBV5-6; CDR3 protein: CASSSAPDRVDSPLHF
CDR3 length: 15; J gene: TRBJ2-7; V gene: TRBV7-9; CDR3 protein: CASSLAGTLFYEQYF
CDR3 length: 18; J gene: TRBJ2-7; V gene: TRBV24-1; CDR3 protein: CATYGLRRLHFSSYEQYF
CDR3 length: 16; J gene: TRBJ1-1; V gene: TRBV18; CDR3 protein: CASSLDGQTRNTEAFF
CDR3 length: 13; J gene: TRBJ2-4; V gene: TRBV28; CDR3 protein: CASSRENGNIQYF
CDR3 length: 13; J gene: TRBJ1-5; V gene: TRBV30; CDR3 protein: CAWTDGMGQPQHF
CDR3 length: 15; J gene: TRBJ2-2; V gene: TRBV7-2; CDR3 protein: CASSLSGRRAGELFF
CDR3 length: 11; J gene: TRBJ2-5; V gene: TRBV10-3; CDR3 protein: CAIGTQETQYF
CDR3 length: 13; J gene: TRBJ1-5; V gene: TRBV19; CDR3 protein: CASGGLDFQPQHF
CDR3 length: 12; J gene: TRBJ2-7; V gene: TRBV20-1; CDR3 protein: CSARALPYEQYF
CDR3 length: 15; J gene: TRBJ2-7; V gene: TRBV28; CDR3 protein: CASSETSGRSYEQYF
CDR3 length: 14; J gene: TRBJ2-7; V gene: TRBV7-9; CDR3 protein: CASSPPKSSYEQYF